The 22 T cell receptor beta chains given below trace back to one sample, sequenced in a study of identical twins. TCRdb used MiXCR to reprocess the 5' RACE reads, holding one entry per CDR3 protein. The sample lists 500,000 to 600,000 distinct CDR3 sequences, roughly a fifth occurring once. This sample was also put to use in a study of T cells expressing NK-cell markers.

The sequenced sample consisted of CD4+ T cells sorted from blood. Receptors originate from a woman aged 18-29 years in good health.

The chain employs TRBV5-1 and TRBJ1-5, with 8 bases aligning to TRBD1. The CDR3 sequence is 14 residues long. Germline CDR1 is SGHRS and CDR2 is YFSETQ. With V trimmed by 4 bases and J by 7 bases, 7 bases remained unmatched. CDR3 nucleotide sequence: TGCGCCAGCAGCGCTACAGGGGGAGAGCAGCCCCAGCATTTT. Protein product: CASSATGGEQPQHF.

V and J are TRBV29-1 and TRBJ1-5; 9 bases map to TRBD1. This CDR3 is 13 amino acids long. Germline CDR1 SQVTM, CDR2 ANQGSEA. Trimming at V came to 7 bases and at J to 5 bases, leaving 6 bases not matched to a gene. The CDR3 coding sequence is TGCAGCGCGGGACAGGGTTTCCATCAGCCCCAGCATTTT. It translates to CSAGQGFHQPQHF.

This chain uses TRBV20-1 with TRBJ2-5, with 7 bases aligning to TRBD1. The CDR3 is 14 residues long. Germline V gives CDR1 DFQATT, CDR2 SNEGSKA (reference sequence). With 2 bases clipped from V and 6 bases from J, the junction kept 9 bases outside the gene matches. The CDR3 nucleotides read TGCAGTGCTAGAATGCCGACAGGGCCCCAGACCCAGTACTTC. This codes for CSARMPTGPQTQYF.

The V call is TRBV12-5, the J call TRBJ2-7, with 13 bases lining up with TRBD2. The CDR3 covers 16 residues. Per germline, CDR1 LGHNT and CDR2 FRNRAP. The trim removed 1 base at V and 6 bases at J, leaving 6 bases unmatched. CDR3 sequence reads: CASGLGTSGSLGEQYF. CDR3 coding DNA: TGTGCTAGTGGTTTGGGGACTAGCGGGAGTTTGGGCGAGCAGTACTTC.

This chain links TRBV12-3 or TRBV12-4 with TRBJ2-5; D gene uncertain. The V gene lost 7 bases and the J gene lost 5 bases, with 14 bases spanning the gap. This CDR3 has 13 residues. This CDR3 reads CASTLRRSETQYF. The DNA for the CDR3 is TGTGCCAGCACCCTCCGGCGCTCGGAGACCCAGTACTTC.

This clonotype was recorded many times. The chain is built from TRBV5-1 and TRBJ1-2; the D is unclear. CDR3 length: 16 residues. V gave up 1 base and J gave up 2 bases, with 15 bases separating them. The germline gives CDR1 SGHRS, CDR2 YFSETQ. CDR3 region: CASSLYGPRGNYGYTF. CDR3 in DNA: TGCGCCAGCAGCTTGTACGGCCCGCGAGGGAACTATGGCTACACCTTC.

This clonotype appeared a few times. The chain joins TRBV7-2 to TRBJ2-5; 10 nucleotides agree with TRBD2. CDR3 size: 16 residues. CDR1 is SGHTA and CDR2 is FQGNSA in the germline V gene. V lost 5 bases, J lost 5 bases, and 11 bases stayed unmatched. The CDR3 coding sequence is TGTGCCAGCAGCCCAAGAAGCGGGGGGGCGAGGGAGACCCAGTACTTC. It yields the protein CASSPRSGGARETQYF.

This chain uses TRBV10-3 with TRBJ1-1; D gene ambiguous. CDR3 length: 14 residues. The V and J ends lost 3 bases and 5 bases respectively, with 13 bases between them. Germline V gives CDR1 ENHRY, CDR2 SYGVKD. The CDR3 DNA reads as TGTGCCATCAGTGACGAGACCAAGAGTACTGAAGCTTTCTTT. This codes for CAISDETKSTEAFF.

This clonotype turned up a few times. This sequence joins TRBV5-1 and TRBJ2-2, with D hard to call. The germline CDR1 and CDR2 sequences are SGHRS and YFSETQ. The ends were cut back, 7 bases at V and 0 bases at J, with 13 bases in the middle. The CDR3 spans 15 residues. The CDR3 loop is CASRSVKANTGELFF. The CDR3 DNA follows: TGCGCCAGCCGTTCCGTAAAGGCGAACACCGGGGAGCTGTTTTTT.

The gene calls are TRBV7-8 and TRBJ2-3; D is ambiguous. Germline CDR1 is SGHVS and CDR2 is FQNEAQ. The V gene lost 5 bases and the J gene lost 9 bases, with 15 bases spanning the gap. The CDR3 has 13 amino acids. The CDR3, as DNA: TGTGCCAGCAGCATGTACCCCCAACCCACGCAGTATTTT. This gives the protein CASSMYPQPTQYF.

The sample holds a few counts of this clonotype. The chain uses TRBV7-2 and TRBJ2-7; possibly TRBD2 for D (6 bases). The CDR3 has 15 residues. Trimming removed 5 bases at V and 6 bases at J, with 20 bases between. Germline loops: CDR1 SGHTA, CDR2 FQGNSA. The CDR3 bases are TGTGCCAGCAGCCACGGTGGGGGGAGCTACTCCGAGCAGTACTTC. This encodes CASSHGGGSYSEQYF.

The J gene is TRBJ2-7, the V gene TRBV2; no reliable D call. V was trimmed by 3 bases and J by 3 bases, leaving 12 bases between them. Per germline, CDR1 SNHLY and CDR2 FYNNEI. The CDR3 length is 14 residues. The CDR3 loop is CASSDSPSNYEQYF. The CDR3 DNA is TGTGCCAGCAGTGACTCCCCCTCAAACTACGAGCAGTACTTC.

Ten or more counts support this clonotype. The rearrangement uses TRBV12-3 or TRBV12-4 and TRBJ2-2; D not resolved. V was clipped by 4 bases and J by 9 bases, with 9 bases between them. The CDR3 extends over 12 amino acids. This CDR3 reads CASSSTTRELFF. In nucleotides, the CDR3 is TGTGCCAGCAGTTCGACAACTAGGGAGCTGTTTTTT.

This clonotype was recorded at least ten times. The V gene is TRBV7-2, the J gene TRBJ2-1; possibly TRBD2 for D (6 bases). CDR3 size: 12 residues. Germline CDR1 and CDR2: SGHTA and FQGNSA. Deletions cut 5 bases from V and 15 bases from J, with 17 bases between. CDR3 sequence reads: CASSLTRLVPFF. The CDR3 nucleotides are TGTGCCAGCAGCCTGACAAGACTAGTGCCGTTCTTC.

This sequence joins TRBV7-8 and TRBJ2-5; TRBD1 aligns across 8 bases. The junction had 10 bases not matched to a gene; V was cut back by 0 bases and J by 4 bases. The germline gives CDR1 SGHVS, CDR2 FQNEAQ. The CDR3 is 17 residues long. In nucleotides, the CDR3 is TGTGCCAGCAGCTTAGCCCTCTCCAGGGGGCGCGGAGAGACCCAGTACTTC. As protein: CASSLALSRGRGETQYF.

This clonotype occurred a few times. The rearrangement joins TRBV5-1 to TRBJ1-3; 10 nucleotides align to TRBD1. The J segment lost 8 bases and the V segment lost 1 base, leaving 3 bases of the junction unmatched. CDR3 length equals 14 residues. In germline, CDR1 is SGHRS, CDR2 YFSETQ. The CDR3 loop is CASSLTGTGDTIYF. For the CDR3, the DNA is TGCGCCAGCAGCTTGACCGGGACAGGGGACACCATATATTTT.

The V gene is TRBV7-2, the J gene TRBJ2-5, with 9 bases fitting TRBD2. Germline values: CDR1 SGHTA, CDR2 FQGNSA. This CDR3 comprises 17 residues. Unmatched junction bases numbered 12, after V lost 5 bases and J lost 2 bases. This chain's CDR3 is CASSRYGTSSRQETQYF. CDR3 nucleotides: TGTGCCAGCAGCCGCTACGGGACTAGCTCGCGACAAGAGACCCAGTACTTC.

The chain couples TRBV27 to TRBJ2-5; D perhaps matches TRBD2 (6 bases). The germline CDR1 and CDR2 sequences are MNHEY and SMNVEV (reference sequence). V was trimmed by 4 bases and J by 4 bases, leaving 16 bases between them. The CDR3 runs to 15 residues. CDR3 residues: CASSWGLSASETQYF. CDR3 nucleotides: TGTGCCAGCAGTTGGGGACTGTCGGCGTCAGAGACCCAGTACTTC.

V is TRBV11-2 and J is TRBJ2-7; D is perhaps TRBD1 (5 bases). CDR3 length equals 13 residues. Germline lookup yields CDR1 SGHAT and CDR2 FQNNGV. V gave up 0 bases and J gave up 13 bases, with 16 bases separating them. The CDR3 loop reads CASSLDRVGASYF. The CDR3 DNA is TGTGCCAGCAGCTTAGATCGGGTAGGGGCCTCTTACTTC. The full variable domain, with the rest looked up from reference TRBV11-2 and TRBJ2-7, is EAGVAQSPRYKIIEKRQSVAFWCNPISGHATLYWYQQILGQGPKLLIQFQNNGVVDDSQLPKDRFSAERLKGVDSTLKIQPAKLEDSAVYLCASSLDRVGASYFGPGTRLTVT.

This clonotype showed up many times. The chain combines TRBV20-1 with TRBJ2-7; 9 bases line up with TRBD2. This CDR3 spans 17 amino acids. The V gene's germline CDR1 is DFQATT and CDR2 SNEGSKA (reference sequence). With V trimmed by 4 bases and J by 6 bases, 19 bases remained unmatched. CDR3 in DNA: TGCAGTGCTACCGACACTTGGGGGACTAGCCCAAATAGCGAGCAGTACTTC. Translated: CSATDTWGTSPNSEQYF.

This sequence joins TRBV27 and TRBJ2-7; the D is unclear. The CDR3 contains 13 residues. Germline CDR1 is MNHEY and CDR2 is SMNVEV (reference sequence). V lost 2 bases and J lost 2, with 7 bases in between. The CDR3 sequence: CASSLRLTYEQYF. The CDR3 nucleotides read TGTGCCAGCAGTTTACGTCTAACCTACGAGCAGTACTTC.

CDR3 amino acids: CASSFSGLATEAFF. The CDR3 DNA reads as TGCGCCAGCAGCTTTTCAGGGTTGGCCACTGAAGCTTTCTTT. The chain recombines TRBV5-1 with TRBJ1-1, with TRBD1 as a possible D gene (5 bases). V lost 2 bases to trimming and J lost 4 bases, with 12 bases between them. The CDR3 extends over 14 amino acids. Germline CDR1 and CDR2: SGHRS and YFSETQ.